The next 12 T cell receptor beta chains were all read from a single sample in a study of cytomegalovirus exposure and HLA in healthy donors. 60 Vbeta and 13 Jbeta primers were used in PCR. The protocol was immunoSEQ multiplex PCR, while the TCRdb copy is restricted to in-frame clones and leaves out a portion. The sample has about 63,000 clones, roughly 73% seen once. The source material was PBMCs. Receptor source: a woman aged 40 to 55 in good health and CMV-seropositive.

The chain employs TRBV11-2 and TRBJ1-2; D might be TRBD1 (6 bases). The length of the CDR3 is 13 residues. With 5 bases removed from V and 2 bases from J, the gap between germline ends came to 9 bases. Germline V gene sequence: CDR1 SGHAT, CDR2 FQNNGV. In DNA form, the CDR3 reads TGTGCCAGCAGCACCGACAGGAACTATGGCTACACCTTC. Translating gives CASSTDRNYGYTF.

This sequence joins TRBV6-4 and TRBJ1-2; TRBD1 matches at 8 bases. The CDR3 sequence is 14 residues long. Germline V gives CDR1 MRHNA, CDR2 SNTAGT. Germline trimming cut 6 bases from V and 1 base from J; bases unmatched to any gene: 4. CDR3 amino acids: CASSPGQDNYGYTF. DNA for the CDR3: TGTGCCAGCAGCCCGGGACAGGATAACTATGGCTACACCTTC.

The chain joins TRBV2 to TRBJ2-5, with 8 bases lining up with TRBD1. Germline assignment: CDR1 SNHLY and CDR2 FYNNEI. With 7 bases clipped from V and 5 bases from J, the junction kept 6 bases outside the gene matches. The CDR3 has 13 amino acids. The CDR3 protein is CASKGQGGETQYF. CDR3 bases: TGTGCCAGCAAAGGACAGGGTGGGGAGACCCAGTACTTC.

This clone showed up just a few times. The CDR3 sequence: CASSSFQRYTDTQYF. CDR3 in DNA: TGTGCCAGCAGCTCCTTTCAGCGATACACAGATACGCAGTATTTT. This chain links TRBV5-6 with TRBJ2-3; no clear D. The CDR3 sequence is 15 residues long. Germline-derived CDR1 and CDR2 are SGHDT and YYEEEE. The V gene lost 3 bases and the J gene lost 2 bases, with 13 bases spanning the gap.

By frequency in the sample, this clone is medium-sized. The chain is built from TRBV6-4 and TRBJ2-3, with a tentative D call TRBD1 (5 bases). The CDR3 loop spans 14 amino acids. Germline V gene lookup returns CDR1 MRHNA and CDR2 SNTAGT. Trimming left V 3 bases short and J 2 bases short, with 9 bases between. DNA of the CDR3: TGTGCCAGCAGTGAAGGCAGGGCCACAGATACGCAGTATTTT. Residues: CASSEGRATDTQYF.

This clone has just a few counts. The chain links TRBV2 to TRBJ2-1, with 8 bases aligning to TRBD1. Germline trimming cut 6 bases from V and 7 bases from J; bases unmatched to any gene: 5. CDR3 length equals 13 residues. Per germline, CDR1 SNHLY and CDR2 FYNNEI. CDR3 loop: CASSGTGGNEQFF. CDR3 in DNA: TGTGCCAGCAGCGGGACAGGAGGGAATGAGCAGTTCTTC.

Only one count was recorded for this clone. The chain recombines TRBV6-4 with TRBJ1-2; TRBD1 matches at 7 bases. J was trimmed by 6 bases and V by 6 bases; bases with no gene match: 10. Germline assignment: CDR1 MRHNA and CDR2 SNTAGT. The CDR3 consists of 14 residues. The CDR3, as DNA: TGTGCCAGCAGAGACACAGGGGAAGGAGATGGCTACACCTTC. It is translated as CASRDTGEGDGYTF.

This clone was observed a few times. This CDR3 is CASSYQRGGGDTQYF. The DNA of the CDR3 is TGTGCCAGCAGTTACCAGCGGGGGGGCGGAGATACGCAGTATTTT. This chain uses TRBV6-5 with TRBJ2-3, with TRBD2 identical over 10 bases. There are 15 residues in the CDR3. J lost 5 bases, V lost 2 bases, and 4 bases had no gene match. The germline gives CDR1 MNHEY, CDR2 SVGAGI.

The chain has TRBV6-5 and TRBJ1-5; 7 bases match TRBD1. The germline CDR1 and CDR2 sequences are MNHEY and SVGAGI. V shed 6 bases and J 2 bases; nucleotides not matched to a gene: 4. This CDR3 has 14 amino acids. The CDR3 is CASSRDSGNQPQHF. The DNA of the CDR3 is TGTGCCAGCAGCAGGGACAGCGGCAATCAGCCCCAGCATTTT.

V and J are TRBV7-9 and TRBJ2-7; tentative D call: TRBD1 (6 bases). The germline CDR1 and CDR2 sequences are SEHNR and FQNEAQ (reference sequence). Trimming pared 5 bases from V and 3 bases from J, leaving 11 bases between. CDR3 length: 13 amino acids. CDR3 DNA sequence: TGTGCCAGCAGCCTCGGACAGAACTACGAGCAGTACTTC. It yields the protein CASSLGQNYEQYF.

This clone was detected once. The chain combines TRBV29-1 with TRBJ2-5; 8 bases are a match to TRBD1. Germline CDR1 SQVTM, CDR2 ANQGSEA. J gave up 4 bases and V 8 bases, and 9 bases lay outside the gene matches. This CDR3 is built from 13 residues. The CDR3 DNA reads TGCAGCTCGCGGACAGGGTCAGGAGAGACCCAGTACTTC. Protein sequence: CSSRTGSGETQYF.

This clone was seen only a few times. This rearrangement joins TRBV30 to TRBJ2-7; maybe TRBD2 (8 bases). Looked up from germline, CDR1 is GTSNPN and CDR2 is SVGIG (reference sequence). The CDR3 has 15 residues. The ends were cut back, 0 bases at V and 2 bases at J, with 14 bases in the middle. CDR3 loop: CAWSVGRGPPYEQYF. The DNA of the CDR3 is TGTGCCTGGAGTGTCGGGAGGGGGCCCCCCTACGAGCAGTACTTC.